This T cell receptor (beta chain) was captured in a study of blood T cell repertoires in COVID-19. The CDR3 extends over 13 amino acids. The V end lost 6 bases, the J end lost 0 bases, and 9 bases lay between the germline ends. In germline, CDR1 is MNHEY, CDR2 SMNVEV (reference sequence). Sequencing used immunoSEQ multiplex PCR; TCRdb keeps in-frame clones, though not all of them. The repertoire holds about 180,000 clones, with over 75% as singletons. The V call is TRBV27, the J call TRBJ2-7, with D perhaps TRBD1 (6 bases). The clonotype was recovered from a man between 65 and 80 years old with active or convalescent COVID-19. Sequencing was carried out using peripheral blood. As DNA, the CDR3 is TGTGCCAGCAGAAAGGACAGCTCCTACGAGCAGTACTTC. Translated: CASRKDSSYEQYF.